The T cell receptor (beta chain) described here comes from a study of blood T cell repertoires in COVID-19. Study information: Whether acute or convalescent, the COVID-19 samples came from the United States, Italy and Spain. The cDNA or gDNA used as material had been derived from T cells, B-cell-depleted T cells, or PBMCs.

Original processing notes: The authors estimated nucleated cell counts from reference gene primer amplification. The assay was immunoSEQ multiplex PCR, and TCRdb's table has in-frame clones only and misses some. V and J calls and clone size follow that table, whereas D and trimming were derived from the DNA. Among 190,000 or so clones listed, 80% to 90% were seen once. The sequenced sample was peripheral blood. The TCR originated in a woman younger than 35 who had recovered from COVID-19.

The CDR3 nucleotides are TGTGCTACCAGCCGGGATCCTCAAGGCTACAATGAGCAGTTCTTC. Protein product: CATSRDPQGYNEQFF. The chain is built from TRBV13 and TRBJ2-1, with D perhaps TRBD2 (5 bases). The CDR3 contains 15 residues. Per germline, CDR1 PRHDT and CDR2 FYEKMQ (reference sequence).